The 8 T cell receptor beta chains given below trace back to one sample, sequenced in a study of control samples from healthy donors and cancer patients. Generated by immunoSEQ multiplex PCR, the TCRdb table keeps only in-frame clones and is missing some. The data hold 100,000 to 150,000 clones, with roughly 90% observed a single time. Source material: blood. These receptors all stem from a young man in good health.

The chain couples TRBV12-3 or TRBV12-4 to TRBJ2-7, with TRBD1 as a possible D gene (6 bases). The CDR3 sequence is 12 residues long. V dropped 1 base and J dropped 7 bases, with 8 bases sitting between them. CDR3 nucleotide sequence: TGTGCCAGCAGTTTAGAGGGGGTTGAGCAGTACTTC. As protein: CASSLEGVEQYF.

As to this clone: One end of the junction fails to match germline, which may point to a read error. The J gene is TRBJ2-4, the V gene TRBV27; D unclear. Germline-derived CDR1 and CDR2 are MNHEY and SMNVEV (reference sequence). The CDR3 is made up of 17 amino acids. The CDR3 sequence: CASSLSGAVVGKNIQYF. The CDR3 nucleotides read TGTGCCAGCAGTCTATCTGGAGCTGTGGTGGGCAAAAACATTCAGTACTTC.

V is TRBV11-2 and J is TRBJ1-1; D possibly corresponds to TRBD1 (6 bases). Germline assignment: CDR1 SGHAT and CDR2 FQNNGV. The V gene lost 5 bases and the J gene lost 1 base, with 14 bases spanning the gap. The CDR3 has 15 residues. CDR3 loop: CASSPPRGPNTEAFF. CDR3 coding DNA: TGTGCCAGCAGCCCACCCAGGGGACCGAACACTGAAGCTTTCTTT.

V and J are TRBV29-1 and TRBJ1-2; D not certain. This CDR3 is built from 11 residues. Trimming took 2 bases from V and 5 from J, leaving 6 bases between them. CDR1 SQVTM and CDR2 ANQGSEA come from the germline V gene. CDR3 nucleotide sequence: TGCAGCGTTGAAAGGTCTTATGGCTACACCTTC. It translates to CSVERSYGYTF.

CDR3 coding DNA: TGTGCCAGTGGGGTTCTAGCGGGGGCTGCCCAGTACTTC. Residues: CASGVLAGAAQYF. V and J are TRBV6-8 and TRBJ2-5, with 10 bases matching TRBD2. Germline V gives CDR1 MNHGY, CDR2 SAAAGT. V was clipped by 9 bases and J by 9 bases; unmatched bases: 10. This CDR3 has 13 residues.

The rearrangement links TRBV4-1 to TRBJ1-4, with a tentative D call TRBD1 (5 bases). Germline loops: CDR1 MGHRA, CDR2 YSYEKL. V was pared by 1 base and J by 3 bases, with 12 bases between. CDR3 length equals 16 residues. DNA for the CDR3: TGCGCCAGCAGCCAAGGACAGAGGGTGGCTAATGAAAAACTGTTTTTT. Its protein is CASSQGQRVANEKLFF.

The gene calls are TRBV7-2 and TRBJ2-1; D gene uncertain. Between the trimmed V and J ends, which lost 3 bases and 7 bases, there was a span of 13 bases. This CDR3 has 14 residues. Germline CDR1 reads SGHTA; CDR2 reads FQGNSA. The CDR3 nucleotides are TGTGCCAGCAGCTTGCCAGTTAATATGAATGAGCAGTTCTTC. Amino acid sequence: CASSLPVNMNEQFF.

V gene TRBV12-3 or TRBV12-4 combines with J gene TRBJ2-7; no clear D gene. Trimming stripped 2 bases from V and 2 bases from J, with 7 bases between. CDR3 length equals 13 residues. CDR3 in DNA: TGTGCCAGCAGTTTACTACGAACCTACGAGCAGTACTTC. It specifies CASSLLRTYEQYF.